A selection of T cell receptor beta chains follows, all from one sample in a study of identical twins. One entry per CDR3 protein results from TCRdb running MiXCR on the 5' RACE reads. The sample lists about 470,000 distinct CDR3 sequences, roughly 26% occurring once. These records were also assigned to another study, of T cells expressing NK-cell markers.

Sequencing was carried out using CD4+ T cells sorted from blood. These receptors were obtained from a woman between 18 and 29 years old in good health. CDR3s include the opening cysteine and the closing phenylalanine or tryptophan. Each record gives: J gene, D gene, clone size, V gene, CDR3 protein, CDR3 DNA. D genes are given only for firm matches. Part of the rows lack a size; the others show once, few, many or a class for expanded clones.

>TRBJ1-3|-|few|TRBV6-5
CASRGTGNTIYF
TGTGCCAGCAGGGGTACTGGAAACACCATATATTTT
>TRBJ2-5|-|-|TRBV7-9
CASSSQHRVYGETQYF
TGTGCCAGCAGCTCACAACACAGGGTCTACGGAGAGACCCAGTACTTC
>TRBJ2-3|-|-|TRBV20-1
CSALPPSEGDTQYF
TGCAGTGCTCTTCCTCCTAGCGAAGGAGATACGCAGTATTTT
>TRBJ1-2|-|few|TRBV11-3
CASSFSTGGSYGYTF
TGTGCCAGCAGCTTTTCCACGGGAGGAAGCTATGGCTACACCTTC
>TRBJ2-2|-|few|TRBV20-1
CSASGGTTSGELFF
TGCAGTGCTAGTGGGGGCACTACGTCCGGGGAGCTGTTTTTT
>TRBJ1-1|-|-|TRBV20-1
CSVRPNMNTEAFF
TGCAGTGTTCGCCCCAACATGAACACTGAAGCTTTCTTT
>TRBJ2-1|-|few|TRBV21-1
CASSKVREGRGLYNEQFF
TGTGCCAGCAGCAAAGTTCGAGAAGGGCGGGGCCTATACAATGAGCAGTTCTTC
>TRBJ2-2|-|few|TRBV6-2/TRBV6-3
CASRAANTGELFF
TGTGCCAGCAGGGCTGCGAACACCGGGGAGCTGTTTTTT
>TRBJ2-6|TRBD1|few|TRBV11-2
CASRDRANSGANVLTF
TGTGCCAGCAGAGACAGGGCCAACTCTGGGGCCAACGTCCTGACTTTC
>TRBJ1-5|-|few|TRBV12-3/TRBV12-4
CASSLVSGRSNQPQHF
TGTGCCAGCAGTTTAGTCTCAGGGAGAAGCAATCAGCCCCAGCATTTT
>TRBJ2-1|TRBD1|-|TRBV5-1
CASSPTTGVYEQFF
TGCGCCAGCAGCCCGACTACAGGGGTCTATGAGCAGTTCTTC
>TRBJ2-1|TRBD2|few|TRBV29-1
CSVGLLAGAFDEQFF
TGCAGCGTCGGACTTCTAGCGGGGGCCTTCGATGAGCAGTTCTTC
>TRBJ1-6|-|few|TRBV3-1
CASSLQEGDSPLHF
TGTGCCAGCAGCCTTCAGGAGGGTGATTCACCCCTCCACTTT
>TRBJ2-7|-|-|TRBV11-3
CASSAQGAREDEQYF
TGTGCCAGCAGCGCTCAGGGTGCTAGGGAGGACGAGCAGTACTTC
>TRBJ2-1|-|few|TRBV20-1
CSARGQSIRYNEQFF
TGCAGTGCTAGAGGACAGTCGATACGATACAATGAGCAGTTCTTC
>TRBJ2-1|TRBD2|-|TRBV29-1
CSVEIGTSGPYNEQFF
TGCAGCGTTGAAATAGGGACTAGCGGCCCCTACAATGAGCAGTTCTTC
>TRBJ2-1|TRBD2|-|TRBV20-1
CSARQREFDYNEQFF
TGCAGTGCTAGACAGCGGGAGTTTGACTACAATGAGCAGTTCTTC
>TRBJ2-5|TRBD2|-|TRBV7-9
CASSWTSKETQYF
TGTGCCAGCAGCTGGACTAGCAAAGAGACCCAGTACTTC
>TRBJ1-6|-|few|TRBV5-1
CASSLGTSRSPLHF
TGCGCCAGCAGCTTGGGGACCTCTAGGTCACCCCTCCACTTT
>TRBJ1-4|-|-|TRBV20-1
CSARREGNEKLFF
TGCAGTGCTAGGAGGGAAGGCAATGAAAAACTGTTTTTT
>TRBJ2-1|TRBD2|-|TRBV6-5
CASSYQAGGYNEQFF
TGTGCCAGCAGTTACCAGGCGGGGGGCTACAATGAGCAGTTCTTC
>TRBJ2-1|TRBD2|-|TRBV5-1
CASSFSGRAGPEQFF
TGCGCCAGCAGCTTCAGCGGGAGGGCCGGTCCTGAGCAGTTCTTC
>TRBJ2-7|TRBD2|-|TRBV5-1
CASSRGTSGLVPYEQYF
TGCGCCAGCAGCCGAGGGACTAGCGGTTTAGTTCCCTACGAGCAGTACTTC
>TRBJ2-5|TRBD1|few|TRBV30
CAWSATGQETQYF
TGTGCCTGGAGCGCGACAGGGCAAGAGACCCAGTACTTC
>TRBJ1-1|-|-|TRBV7-9
CASSLWPNTEAFF
TGTGCCAGCAGCTTGTGGCCGAACACTGAAGCTTTCTTT
>TRBJ2-1|TRBD2|-|TRBV7-9
CASSTRLGTSGRGEQFF
TGTGCCAGCAGCACAAGGCTTGGGACTAGCGGGAGGGGTGAGCAGTTCTTC
>TRBJ2-5|-|-|TRBV9
CASSLSTGEETQYF
TGTGCCAGCAGCCTATCCACGGGAGAAGAGACCCAGTACTTC
>TRBJ1-2|-|many|TRBV5-1
CASSLDPGTPYGYTF
TGCGCCAGCAGCTTGGACCCCGGGACACCTTATGGCTACACCTTC
>TRBJ2-1|-|many|TRBV4-1
CASSQVDLMTYNEQFF
TGCGCCAGCAGCCAAGTTGATCTTATGACCTACAATGAGCAGTTCTTC
>TRBJ1-1|-|few|TRBV7-6
CASSLSTGREAFF
TGTGCCAGCAGCCTGTCTACAGGGAGAGAAGCTTTCTTT
>TRBJ2-7|-|-|TRBV29-1
CSASSDREGKQYF
TGCAGCGCCAGCTCGGACAGGGAGGGCAAGCAGTACTTC
>TRBJ2-1|-|few|TRBV7-9
CASSLARGQSEQFF
TGTGCCAGCAGCTTAGCGCGGGGCCAATCCGAGCAGTTCTTC
>TRBJ2-2|-|-|TRBV11-2
CACPRTPINTGELFF
TGTGCCTGCCCCCGGACCCCTATCAACACCGGGGAGCTGTTTTTT
>TRBJ2-7|-|-|TRBV5-1
CASSLVYGNRAHEQYF
TGCGCCAGCAGCTTGGTTTATGGGAACAGGGCCCACGAGCAGTACTTC
>TRBJ2-2|-|-|TRBV5-1
CASSLEAGSGELFF
TGCGCCAGCAGCTTGGAGGCAGGGTCCGGGGAGCTGTTTTTT
>TRBJ1-1|-|-|TRBV12-3/TRBV12-4
CASSFGSGANTEAFF
TGTGCCAGCAGTTTCGGGTCCGGAGCGAACACTGAAGCTTTCTTT
>TRBJ2-3|-|-|TRBV9
CASSVLGGSTDTQYF
TGTGCCAGCAGCGTGCTGGGGGGAAGCACAGATACGCAGTATTTT
>TRBJ2-1|TRBD2|once|TRBV27
CASSRLAGTRLTNEQFF
TGTGCCAGCAGTCGGCTAGCGGGGACTAGGTTGACTAATGAGCAGTTCTTC
>TRBJ2-2|-|many|TRBV29-1
CSVGQRTNTGELFF
TGCAGCGTTGGACAGCGGACGAACACCGGGGAGCTGTTTTTT
>TRBJ1-1|TRBD1|few|TRBV3-1
CASSHFDRGNTEAFF
TGTGCCAGCAGCCACTTCGACAGGGGGAACACTGAAGCTTTCTTT
>TRBJ2-5|TRBD1|-|TRBV10-3
CAINRQGSQETQYF
TGTGCCATCAACAGACAGGGATCCCAAGAGACCCAGTACTTC
>TRBJ2-1|TRBD2|-|TRBV6-2/TRBV6-3
CASRTSGKNEQFF
TGTGCCAGCAGGACTAGCGGCAAGAATGAGCAGTTCTTC
>TRBJ2-1|TRBD2|once|TRBV29-1
CSGSGTSGLIHEQFF
TGCAGCGGGTCCGGGACTAGCGGGCTTATCCATGAGCAGTTCTTC
>TRBJ1-1|-|few|TRBV20-1
CSANKALNTEAFF
TGCAGTGCTAACAAGGCCCTGAACACTGAAGCTTTCTTT
>TRBJ1-5|-|-|TRBV10-3
CAISERGVSNQPQHF
TGTGCCATCAGTGAGCGCGGGGTTAGCAATCAGCCCCAGCATTTT
>TRBJ2-1|TRBD2|-|TRBV5-1
CASSDGTSGGVEEQFF
TGCGCCAGCAGCGACGGGACTAGCGGGGGGGTGGAGGAGCAGTTCTTC
>TRBJ2-5|TRBD2|-|TRBV12-3/TRBV12-4
CASRRGTSGGETQYF
TGTGCCAGCAGACGAGGGACTAGCGGGGGAGAGACCCAGTACTTC
>TRBJ1-2|-|-|TRBV3-1
CASSQDPAGAGYTF
TGTGCCAGCAGCCAAGATCCCGCGGGGGCCGGCTACACCTTC
>TRBJ2-4|-|-|TRBV5-6
CASSLYLAKNIQYF
TGTGCCAGCAGCTTATACCTAGCCAAAAACATTCAGTACTTC
>TRBJ2-6|-|few|TRBV7-9
CASTILSSGANVLTF
TGTGCCAGCACAATACTATCCTCTGGGGCCAACGTCCTGACTTTC
>TRBJ2-2|-|-|TRBV29-1
CSVGQYGAGELFF
TGCAGCGTTGGGCAGTATGGCGCCGGGGAGCTGTTTTTT
>TRBJ1-5|-|few|TRBV29-1
CSVEETLGQPQHF
TGCAGCGTTGAGGAAACCCTCGGTCAGCCCCAGCATTTT
>TRBJ1-3|-|-|TRBV27
CASSSTFSGSGNTIYF
TGTGCCAGCAGTTCAACTTTCTCGGGGTCTGGAAACACCATATATTTT
>TRBJ1-6|-|few|TRBV7-9
CASSQSRGSDSPLHF
TGTGCCAGCAGCCAGTCGAGGGGTTCGGATTCACCCCTCCACTTT